This is a list of T cell receptor beta chains from one sample in a study of shared clonotypes between healthy human individuals. TCRdb's copy holds only in-frame clones and misses some; the assay was immunoSEQ multiplex PCR. The sample lists about 1 million clones; approximately 68% were seen once. Sequencing was carried out using memory CD4+ T cells sorted from blood. Every receptor here comes from a man between 18 and 35 years old in good health. CDR3s include the opening cysteine and the closing phenylalanine or tryptophan. A D gene is named only where the DNA matches it firmly. The size of a clone is reported for some rows only, either as once, few or many, or as a class for expanded clones.

d_gene | abundance | j_gene | v_gene | CDR3nt | CDR3aa
. | . | TRBJ2-3 | TRBV29-1 | TGCAGCGTTGAGAACGGGGGCACAGATACGCAGTATTTT | CSVENGGTDTQYF
. | . | TRBJ2-7 | TRBV25-1 | TGTGCCAGCAAGGGGGGGAGGTACGAGCAGTACTTC | CASKGGRYEQYF
TRBD2 | . | TRBJ2-5 | TRBV7-2 | TGTGCCAGCAGCGTACCGGGACTAGCGGGAGGTTTGGAGACCCAGTACTTC | CASSVPGLAGGLETQYF
TRBD1 | once | TRBJ2-7 | TRBV2 | TGTGCCAGCAGGGGACAGGGGGCGTCGCCCTACGAGCAGTACTTC | CASRGQGASPYEQYF
. | . | TRBJ2-6 | TRBV4-1 | TGCGCCAGCAGCTCAATCTTAGTGTTTGGGGCCAACGTCCTGACTTTC | CASSSILVFGANVLTF
TRBD1 | . | TRBJ1-1 | TRBV30 | TGTGCCTGGAGTAGAAACAGGGGGTTTGCTGAAGCTTTCTTT | CAWSRNRGFAEAFF
. | . | TRBJ2-5 | TRBV4-1 | TGCGCCAGCACCCCAGGCCAGGGACTCCGTCAAGAGACCCAGTACTTC | CASTPGQGLRQETQYF
. | few | TRBJ1-5 | TRBV27 | TGTGCCAGCAGGGGAACAGGGCAGAGTCAGCCCCAGCATTTT | CASRGTGQSQPQHF
TRBD2 | . | TRBJ2-1 | TRBV5-1 | TGCGCCAGCACCACAGCGGGAGCGCCGGGGGGTGAGCAGTTCTTC | CASTTAGAPGGEQFF
TRBD2 | once | TRBJ2-1 | TRBV5-8 | TGTGCCAGCAGCTTGGGACTAGCGGCTTACAATGAGCAGTTCTTC | CASSLGLAAYNEQFF
. | . | TRBJ1-1 | TRBV6-1 | TGTGCCAGCATCAGGAGATTCATGAACACTGAAGCTTTCTTT | CASIRRFMNTEAFF
. | . | TRBJ2-7 | TRBV5-1 | TGCGCCAGCAGCTTGGCGAATGAATACTACGAGCAGTACTTC | CASSLANEYYEQYF
. | . | TRBJ2-7 | TRBV21-1 | TGTGCCAGCAGCAAAGTTCTAAGGACAGGTTGGGTCTACGAGCAGTACTTC | CASSKVLRTGWVYEQYF
. | . | TRBJ2-5 | TRBV5-1 | TGCGCCAGCAGCTTGGTGGCAGGGTCGGAGACCCAGTACTTC | CASSLVAGSETQYF
TRBD2 | . | TRBJ2-4 | TRBV4-1 | TGCGCCAGCAGCCCAGGACTAGCGGGAGGCGTGACCAAAAACATTCAGTACTTC | CASSPGLAGGVTKNIQYF
. | . | TRBJ2-1 | TRBV13 | TGTGCCAGCAGCAAACGGGAGATGAGGTTCGGTGAGCAGTTCTTC | CASSKREMRFGEQFF
. | . | TRBJ1-1 | TRBV4-1 | TGCGCCAGCAGCAGGGGGTTCACTGAAGCTTTCTTT | CASSRGFTEAFF
. | . | TRBJ2-7 | TRBV6-5 | TGTGCCAGCAGTCCGGACTGGCAGGGTGTAGGCGAGCAGTACTTC | CASSPDWQGVGEQYF
TRBD1 | many | TRBJ1-1 | TRBV4-1 | TGCGCCAGCAGCCAGTCGCCCGGGACAGGGCCTGAAGCTTTCTTT | CASSQSPGTGPEAFF
. | . | TRBJ2-3 | TRBV7-3 | TGTGCCAGCAGCTTAAACGGCCGGGACAGCGGGGGAACAGATACGCAGTATTTT | CASSLNGRDSGGTDTQYF
. | . | TRBJ1-5 | TRBV21-1 | TGTGCCAGCAGCGCCCGGGACAGGGAATTGGGGAATCAGCCCCAGCATTTT | CASSARDRELGNQPQHF
TRBD2 | . | TRBJ2-7 | TRBV7-2 | TGTGCCAGCAGCTTGGCTAGCGGGACCTACGAGCAGTACTTC | CASSLASGTYEQYF
. | . | TRBJ1-1 | TRBV7-9 | TGTGCCAGCAGCTCACAGGCGAACACTGAAGCTTTCTTT | CASSSQANTEAFF
. | . | TRBJ2-7 | TRBV27 | TGTGCCAGCAGCCCGAGCCGACTAGGGGACGAGCAGTACTTC | CASSPSRLGDEQYF
. | . | TRBJ1-1 | TRBV7-2 | TGTGCCAGCAGCCTGGACAGCGCACTCCGGGCTGAAGCTTTCTTT | CASSLDSALRAEAFF
TRBD2 | few | TRBJ2-5 | TRBV5-5 | TGTGCCAGCAGCTTCGGGGGAGGGCAAGAGACCCAGTACTTC | CASSFGGGQETQYF
. | . | TRBJ2-7 | TRBV5-5 | TGTGCCAGCAGCCTTGGGACGGCCTACTCCTACGAGCAGTACTTC | CASSLGTAYSYEQYF
TRBD1 | . | TRBJ1-6 | TRBV19 | TGTGCCAGTACCGAACAGGGGGCTTATTATTCACCCCTCCACTTT | CASTEQGAYYSPLHF
TRBD1 | . | TRBJ2-7 | TRBV5-1 | TGCGCCAGCAGGGCCGGGACAGGGCCCTCCTACGAGCAGTACTTC | CASRAGTGPSYEQYF
. | . | TRBJ2-7 | TRBV11-3 | TGTGCCAGCAGCTCCGGGGGCGAGGCCTACGAGCAGTACTTC | CASSSGGEAYEQYF
. | . | TRBJ2-3 | TRBV7-6 | TGTGCCAGCAGCTTGGATTTGGGGGGAAACACAGATACGCAGTATTTT | CASSLDLGGNTDTQYF
TRBD1 | . | TRBJ2-7 | TRBV13 | TGTGCCAGCAGCTTAGTCTCCGGTTTCAGACAGGGAAGAAATGGGCAGTACTTC | CASSLVSGFRQGRNGQYF
. | . | TRBJ2-5 | TRBV5-1 | TGCGCCAGCAGCTTGGCAAACCAAGAGACCCAGTACTTC | CASSLANQETQYF
. | . | TRBJ2-7 | TRBV10-1 | TGCGCCAGCAGTGAGTTTTACGGGCCAAGCTCCTACGAGCAGTACTTC | CASSEFYGPSSYEQYF
TRBD1 | . | TRBJ1-1 | TRBV27 | TGTGCCAGCAGCCAGCGGACAGGGGAGGGGAACACTGAAGCTTTCTTT | CASSQRTGEGNTEAFF
. | . | TRBJ1-1 | TRBV10-2 | TGCGCCAGCAGTGTTCAGAGGGGCACTGAAGCTTTCTTT | CASSVQRGTEAFF
TRBD1 | . | TRBJ1-4 | TRBV2 | TGTGCCAGCGCCCCGACACAGGGGGCGGTGGGGAAACTGTTTTTT | CASAPTQGAVGKLFF
TRBD2 | once | TRBJ2-3 | TRBV4-2 | TGTGCCAGCAGCCAAGTATCGGGGGGTAGGGCAGATACGCAGTATTTT | CASSQVSGGRADTQYF
. | . | TRBJ2-7 | TRBV11-2 | TGTGCCAGCAGGGAGTCCTACGAGCAGTACTTC | CASRESYEQYF
TRBD1 | . | TRBJ2-1 | TRBV5-1 | TGCGCCAGCAGCCCTGGGACAGGGGGCGGGGGTGAGCAGTTCTTC | CASSPGTGGGGEQFF
TRBD1 | . | TRBJ2-7 | TRBV6-1 | TGTGCCAGCCGGGCAGGGGGATTCTACGAGCAGTACTTC | CASRAGGFYEQYF
. | once | TRBJ2-4 | TRBV9 | TGTGCCAGCAGCGTTGCCCCGGGAGCCAAAAACATTCAGTACTTC | CASSVAPGAKNIQYF